Included here is one TCR beta chain sequence, with context. This clone was recorded a few times. The antigen it binds to is not known. No qualities accompany the bases; no much larger clone lies one base away. The library relied on the immunoSEQ multiplex PCR assay. The multiplex PCR relied on a mix of 60 forward primers for TCR Vbeta segments and 13 reverse primers for TCR Jbeta segments. A multiplex PCR assay on genomic DNA amplified the CDR3 region of rearranged TCR beta genes. On the Illumina HiSeq System, the amplified TCR beta libraries were sequenced as 87-base-pair reads. Turning to the authors' computational methods: Across the 500 to 700 repertoires, a later analysis counted tens of millions of unique TCR beta chains, some 11 million of which were shared by at least two donors. To remove PCR and sequencing errors, raw reads were error-corrected and collapsed into unique sequences using a nearest-neighbor algorithm that merged closely related sequences. Alignment of CDR3 sequences to IMGT reference sequences was used to assign V, D and J gene segments. For a sequence to be retained, at least a six-nucleotide match to both a V gene segment and a J gene segment was required. Rearrangements were called productive when the CDR3 lacked stop codons and stayed in frame with V and J; all others were non-productive. CDR3 was defined by IMGT convention, running from the second conserved V-encoded cysteine to the conserved J-encoded phenylalanine. In an earlier analysis of around 570 of the donors, sequences lacking an unambiguous match to a single V gene segment were excluded. In an earlier analysis of approximately 560 of the donors, a V segment was called functional when productive rearrangements were above 56.7%, and segregating when the standard deviation between donors exceeded 5%. To diagnose cytomegalovirus status from the catalog of TCR beta chain sequences, a statistical classification framework was built. In a later analysis, TCR nucleotide sequences were compared against IMGT/GENE-DB human TR gene sequences so that V and J genes could be assigned. In a later analysis, CDR3 sequences and most-parsimonious VDJ recombination scenarios were assigned using the TCRdist pipeline. In a later analysis, every TCR beta chain was defined by the combination of its CDR3 amino acid sequence and its V-gene family, and reads without a unique V-gene family were dropped. In a later analysis, fewer than 600 highly shared, low-generation-probability nucleotide sequences were removed to address suspected cross-contamination and a sequencing artifact. For each public chain, a later analysis derived a clonal expansion index from normalized ranks of inferred template counts within each repertoire. A later analysis computed generation probabilities with a VDJ recombination model fitted to out-of-frame rearrangements, and checked the results against IGoR. Hypergeometric tests were used in a later analysis to score TCR-TCR, TCR-HLA and TCR-CMV co-occurrence, with a repertoire-size bias correction applied to the TCR pairs. To estimate false discovery rates, a later analysis permuted the HLA or CMV assignments 20 times. A later analysis grouped co-occurring TCRs with DBSCAN, adding TCRdist sequence similarity when clustering within HLA-allele-positive subsets. Repertoires with fewer than 30,000 or more than 120,000 public chains were left out of co-occurrence clustering, as were about 5 repertoires with anomalous nucleotide sharing. TCRdb's version of the immuneACCESS table is confined to in-frame rearrangements and falls short of the full clone set. An unresolved V gene accounts for under half of the shortfall where checked; the remainder is of unknown origin. V and J calls and clone size are as listed in that table; D and trimming were resolved from the DNA. Here the sample has 100,000 to 150,000 clones; 65% to 80% occur a single time. Around 13% of the sample goes to the ten largest clones.

The data are from a study of cytomegalovirus exposure and HLA in healthy donors (dated by TCRdb to about 2017). In terms of the full investigation: An earlier analysis of approximately 640 of the donors reported roughly 300 Gb of sequence data and 117 million unique TCR beta sequences from some 180 million T cells. Rather than drawing on any new phenotypic data, the later analysis identified candidate immune exposures from TCR beta sequences and the way those sequences occurred across donors. The aim of the study was to test whether cataloging public T cell receptors could identify signatures of past pathogen exposure. An earlier analysis of several hundred of the donors applied high-throughput TCR beta sequencing to assess whether each TCR beta V gene segment acted as functional or pseudogenic. Among about 390 genotyped donors of the cohort, an average of approximately 240,000 unique TCR beta nucleotide sequences were sequenced per donor, 15% to 20% of them non-productive. The genetic ancestry cluster associated with self-reported Caucasian donors included 70% to 85% of the roughly 400 genotyped donors. An early release that covered about 600 HLA-typed donors contained approximately 290 gigabases of sequencing data and around 85 million unique TCR sequences. Because of strong linkage in the cohort, roughly five DR-DQ haplotypes were treated as single units for association and clustering. Along with the approximately 620-subject first cohort, a separate validation cohort of some 130 different subjects was used. HLA typing covered class I and class II loci at four-digit resolution. High-throughput TCR immunosequencing, statistical association of individual TCRs with disease status, and machine learning were combined to predict cytomegalovirus infection status. In a later analysis, previously published TCR beta repertoires from 666 donors were re-analyzed and high-resolution HLA genotyping was added so that TCR occurrence patterns could be studied. The study used immunosequencing to profile the T cell repertoires of under 700 subjects and linked those repertoires to cytomegalovirus serostatus. Typing coverage varied by locus: roughly 620-640 donors for A, B, C, DRB1 and DQB1; under 550 for DQA1; about 600 for DPA1; some 470 for DPB1. Donor age, sex, ethnicity and CMV serostatus were compiled together with the repertoire data. A later genetic analysis used genome-wide SNP genotypes for 398 of the 666 donors, treating that subset as a discovery cohort. Every discovery cohort repertoire had been produced on one sequencing platform. Here is what the overall study found, with its caveats: A later analysis associated some 17,000 TCR beta sequences with specific HLA alleles at a false discovery rate of 0.05. Linkage disequilibrium might explain the correlated functional status among segregating V segments, but an unknown experimental factor could not be excluded. Several of the top co-occurrence clusters appeared to be linked to parvovirus B19, influenza, CMV and Epstein-Barr virus, according to a later analysis. This cohort had only TCR beta chains sequenced, and the lack of alpha or paired-chain data limited which features could be detected. For the cohort, immune exposure information was limited to CMV serostatus. Sequencing depth was assumed to be roughly uniform across donors in the presence/absence analyses, though that assumption may not hold. Across donors, most TCR sequences were observed very rarely, whereas some public TCRs were present in many individuals. Strong co-occurrence of HLA alleles, especially DR and DQ, made assigning TCR associations to individual alleles difficult. In an earlier analysis of several hundred of the donors, most TCR beta V segments were observed in productive rearrangements about 90% or about 30% of the time, broadly matching IMGT annotations. The 87-base-pair reads could not distinguish some IMGT-functional V segments, including TRBV6-2 and TRBV6-3, so those segments were excluded. Compared with equally common non-associated chains, HLA-associated TCR beta chains in a later analysis were more clonally expanded and had lower generation probabilities. It was suggested by the authors that the approach could potentially be generalized to other disease states and immunological phenotypes. A few of the identified cytomegalovirus-associated TCR beta chains were confirmed in vitro to be specific for cytomegalovirus antigens. Compared with the roughly 670-donor mean, donors in an Asian-associated ancestry cluster had fewer N-insertions in productive TCRs, according to a later genetic analysis. A further reported finding was that TCR beta sequences accurately predicted the HLA-A and HLA-B alleles for most subjects in the first cohort. In a later analysis, most CMV-associated TCR beta chains were found to appear HLA-restricted, with HLA associations seemingly driven largely by CMV exposure. HLA typing was unavailable for some donors at each locus, so association tests used only the typed subset. A total of 150 or so TCR beta chains were listed by the study as associated with cytomegalovirus. A later genetic analysis associated a missense DCLRE1C variant with V-gene and J-gene trimming of TCR beta chains, and an independent cohort replicated the association. The classifier was reported to diagnose cytomegalovirus status with high specificity and sensitivity in both the original cohort and the validation cohort. Because counts were too low, approximately 18 rarely observed V segments, including chromosome 9 orphons, were excluded from the earlier analysis of 587 of the donors. A later analysis found that TCR association rates varied across HLA loci, with DRB1 alleles showing the most associated TCRs and HLA-C alleles the fewest. A cluster of highly shared sequence variants was judged likely to represent a technical artifact of the sequencing pipeline.

The cohort comprised approximately 700 healthy bone marrow donors. All cohort members were sampled while nominally healthy, although unrecorded immune exposures were likely present. The donor was CMV seropositive and was included in the group of almost 300 seropositive cohort members. A peripheral blood sample was collected from each donor, and TCR beta sequencing was performed on peripheral blood mononuclear cells. The Qiagen DNeasy Blood Extraction Kit was used to extract genomic DNA from the blood cell samples. Including the terminal cysteine and phenylalanine, the CDR3 comprises 15 residues. Just CDR3 DNA is preserved here, 45 bases in frame from base 1. The germline V gene sets CDR1 to SGHRS and CDR2 to YFSETQ.

This TCR was recovered from a woman aged 55 to 70 in good health and CMV-seropositive. The chain is made from TRBV5-1 and TRBJ2-5, and 7 junction bases match TRBD1. The J call is uncertain, as TRBJ2-7 better fits the DNA end. Sequenced: PBMCs. Read as DNA, the sequence is TGCGCCAGCAGCTTGGCACCCGGGACAGCCTACGAGCAGTACTTC. Its protein product is CASSLAPGTAYEQYF.